Presented here are 10 T cell receptor beta chains from one specimen sequenced in a study of cytomegalovirus exposure and HLA in healthy donors. Assay used: immunoSEQ multiplex PCR; TCRdb lists only in-frame clones, some missing. Of about 200,000 clones detected, over 75% appear once; the ten largest clones hold 2% to 2.5%. The specimen was PBMCs. These receptors all come from a young woman in good health and CMV-seropositive.

V usage is TRBV6-1 and J usage is TRBJ1-2, with 8 bases identical to TRBD1. CDR1 is MNHNS and CDR2 is SASEGT in the germline V gene. V gave up 4 bases and J gave up 4 bases; unmatched junction bases: 8. The CDR3 is made up of 15 amino acids. CDR3 sequence: CASSARDRRGYGYTF. CDR3 nucleotides: TGTGCCAGCAGTGCCCGGGACAGGAGGGGCTATGGCTACACCTTC.

This clone was detected only once. The CDR3 DNA is TGTGCCAGCAGGGGGGACAGGGTGAACAATGAGCAGTTCTTC. Encoded protein: CASRGDRVNNEQFF. The chain combines TRBV27 with TRBJ2-1; 9 bases line up with TRBD1. Germline lookup yields CDR1 MNHEY and CDR2 SMNVEV (reference sequence). Trimming took 6 bases from V and 5 from J; bases not matched to a gene: 5. The CDR3 contains 14 residues.

J is TRBJ1-2 and V is TRBV5-4, with D hard to call. CDR1 and CDR2 (germline): SGHNT, YYREEE (reference sequence). V was shortened by 3 bases and J by 3 bases, with 12 bases between the two germline ends. The CDR3 totals 14 residues. This CDR3 reads CASSSGSVDYGYTF. The DNA for the CDR3 is TGTGCCAGCAGCTCGGGTTCGGTGGACTATGGCTACACCTTC.

The chain has TRBV11-2 and TRBJ2-7; the D is unclear. Deletions cut 5 bases from V and 3 bases from J, with 11 bases between. The length of the CDR3 is 13 residues. Germline-derived CDR1 and CDR2 are SGHAT and FQNNGV. CDR3: CASSPLWSYEQYF. The CDR3 DNA is TGTGCCAGCAGCCCTCTATGGAGCTACGAGCAGTACTTC.

The chain employs TRBV27 and TRBJ1-2, with D uncertain. The CDR3 runs 16 residues. Germline CDR1 and CDR2: MNHEY and SMNVEV (reference sequence). The ends were cut back, 0 bases at V and 0 bases at J, with 11 bases in the middle. Here the CDR3 reads CASSLSRSGANYGYTF. The DNA for the CDR3 is TGTGCCAGCAGTTTATCGAGGTCTGGAGCTAACTATGGCTACACCTTC.

V and J are TRBV7-8 and TRBJ1-2; 7 bases are a match to TRBD1. Germline assignment: CDR1 SGHVS and CDR2 FQNEAQ. With 5 bases clipped from V and 8 bases from J, the junction kept 14 bases outside the gene matches. The CDR3 contains 15 residues. The CDR3 nucleotides are TGTGCCAGCAGCCAGACAAGGGGGCTCCAGGGGGGCTACACCTTC. Translation gives CASSQTRGLQGGYTF.

CDR3 coding DNA: TGTGCCAGTAGTGCCGGACAGGGTACCGGGGAGCTGTTTTTT. It codes for CASSAGQGTGELFF. V and J are TRBV19 and TRBJ2-2; 8 positions match TRBD1. Trimming took 5 bases from V and 5 from J; bases not matched to a gene: 4. Germline loops: CDR1 LNHDA, CDR2 SQIVND (reference sequence). The CDR3 is made up of 14 amino acids.

This rearrangement joins TRBV9 to TRBJ2-1; 10 nucleotides agree with TRBD2. The V segment lost 4 bases and the J segment 0 bases; nucleotides outside the gene matches: 7. The CDR3 runs to 17 residues. In germline, CDR1 is SGDLS, CDR2 YYNGEE. The CDR3 coding sequence is TGTGCCAGCAGCCCGCCCTGGACTAGCGGCTCCTACAATGAGCAGTTCTTC. Its protein is CASSPPWTSGSYNEQFF.

This chain joins TRBV27 and TRBJ1-1, with D possibly matching TRBD1 (6 bases). Per germline, CDR1 MNHEY and CDR2 SMNVEV (reference sequence). Trimming removed 6 bases from V and 1 base from J, with 15 bases in between. This CDR3 spans 15 amino acids. CDR3 sequence (DNA): TGTGCCAGCAGCCGGGCAGGGGCCTCGAACACTGAAGCTTTCTTT. Encoded protein: CASSRAGASNTEAFF.

The J gene is TRBJ1-1, the V gene TRBV19, with unresolved D. V was shortened by 3 bases and J by 7 bases, with 9 bases between the two germline ends. Germline values: CDR1 LNHDA, CDR2 SQIVND (reference sequence). The CDR3 contains 12 residues. CDR3 sequence: CASSITGSEAFF. The CDR3, as DNA: TGTGCCAGTAGTATCACCGGGAGTGAAGCTTTCTTT.